The rows below give T cell receptor beta chains drawn from one sample of a study of CD8 T cells in ankylosing spondylitis. TCRdb processed the 5' RACE reads anew with MiXCR; each CDR3 protein has one entry. The sample contains about 120,000 distinct CDR3 sequences, roughly 13% of which appear only once. Sequenced input: blood, either unsorted or a sorted T cell fraction (not recorded which). The origin of the receptors is a female donor with ankylosing spondylitis or in good health (not recorded which). Both conserved end residues are trimmed from each CDR3. The order of the fields is V gene, CDR3 protein.

V: TRBV20-1; CDR3: SAPRVLGQQNSPLH
V: TRBV11-2; CDR3: ASSFPGGQETQY
V: TRBV18; CDR3: ASSPGTIQETQY
V: TRBV12-3/TRBV12-4; CDR3: ASSLDASGNQPQH
V: TRBV7-2; CDR3: ASSLLAGVHNEQF
V: TRBV7-3; CDR3: ASSSTGELGETQY
V: TRBV12-3/TRBV12-4; CDR3: ASSLGGANTEAF
V: TRBV9; CDR3: ASSVDNSHREKLF
V: TRBV6-6; CDR3: ASSYSMSWELF
V: TRBV15; CDR3: ATSSGQRGRGNEQF